One and the same sample provided the 12 T cell receptor beta chains below, sequenced in a study of control samples from healthy donors and cancer patients. Profiling relied on immunoSEQ multiplex PCR, and the TCRdb table lists in-frame clones only, not all of them. The sample has 250,000 to 300,000 clones; over 75% are singletons. Input material: PBMCs. All receptors come from a woman between 55 and 75 years old with lung cancer.

V is TRBV6-6 and J is TRBJ1-1; D ambiguous. Trimming removed 5 bases from V and 4 bases from J, with 11 bases in between. The CDR3 runs 13 residues. Germline V gene data show CDR1 as MNHNY and CDR2 as SVGAGI (reference sequence). CDR3 in amino acids: CASSKTYTTEAFF. CDR3 coding DNA: TGTGCCAGCAGTAAAACATACACCACTGAAGCTTTCTTT.

In its sample, this clone was seen a few times. This sequence joins TRBV18 and TRBJ2-2, with 10 bases aligning to TRBD2. J gave up 1 base and V 5 bases, and 4 bases lay outside the gene matches. The CDR3 totals 16 residues. The germline CDR1 and CDR2 sequences are KGHSH and LQKENI. The CDR3 protein is CASSRLAGVNTGELFF. The CDR3 region has the DNA TGTGCCAGCTCAAGGCTAGCGGGGGTGAACACCGGGGAGCTGTTTTTT.

This clone occurred once. CDR3 bases: TGTGCCAGCAGCCAATCCGACAGGGGGCGCGGAGGCTACACCTTC. Residues: CASSQSDRGRGGYTF. This chain uses TRBV3-1 (or the pseudogene TRBV3-2) with TRBJ1-2; TRBD1 matches 10 bases. Germline CDR1 LGHDT, CDR2 YNNKEL (reference sequence). The CDR3 runs 15 residues. J lost 8 bases, V lost 2 bases, and 8 bases had no gene match.

The chain carries TRBV6-5 and TRBJ1-6; D gene ambiguous. V was clipped by 8 bases and J by 7 bases, with 12 bases between them. The CDR3 runs 13 residues. Germline V gene lookup returns CDR1 MNHEY and CDR2 SVGAGI. The CDR3 is CASRGKPNSPLHF. The CDR3 DNA reads TGTGCCAGCCGGGGAAAACCAAATTCACCCCTCCACTTT.

The sample holds a few counts of this clone. The gene calls are TRBV2 and TRBJ2-1, with 12 bases that match TRBD2. CDR1 is SNHLY, CDR2 FYNNEI, per germline. This CDR3 spans 16 amino acids. The ends lost 6 bases at V and 3 bases at J; junction bases unmatched: 6. CDR3 residues: CASRRLTSGGYNEQFF. CDR3 DNA sequence: TGTGCCAGCAGGAGGTTGACTAGCGGGGGCTACAATGAGCAGTTCTTC.

The rearrangement links TRBV7-9 to TRBJ2-1; D is possibly TRBD2 (5 bases). Germline V gene data show CDR1 as SEHNR and CDR2 as FQNEAQ (reference sequence). V lost 1 base and J lost 10, with 8 bases in between. This CDR3 is built from 12 residues. The chain's CDR3 is CASSLGTVEQFF. CDR3 nucleotides: TGTGCCAGCAGCTTAGGGACTGTCGAGCAGTTCTTC. Complete variable domain (other parts from reference TRBV7-9 and TRBJ2-1): DTGVSQNPRHKITKRGQNVTFRCDPISEHNRLYWYRQTLGQGPEFLTYFQNEAQLEKSRLLSDRFSAERPKGSFSTLEIQRTEQGDSAMYLCASSLGTVEQFFGPGTRLTVL.

This rearrangement joins TRBV5-1 to TRBJ1-4; D is perhaps TRBD1 (6 bases). Per germline, CDR1 SGHRS and CDR2 YFSETQ. The CDR3 extends over 15 amino acids. Trimming shortened V by 3 bases and J by 8 bases, and 17 bases separated the two germline ends. CDR3 DNA: TGCGCCAGCAGCTCTATGACAGGAACTGAGGAAAAACTGTTTTTT. Its protein is CASSSMTGTEEKLFF.

V gene TRBV15 combines with J gene TRBJ1-4; D may be TRBD1 (5 bases). The V end was cut by 3 bases, the J end by 7 bases, with 18 bases between. Looked up from germline, CDR1 is LNHNV and CDR2 is YYDKDF (reference sequence). The CDR3 length is 16 residues. CDR3 in DNA: TGTGCCACCAGCAGTTCGACCGGGACCCTGGGTGAAAAACTGTTTTTT. It translates to CATSSSTGTLGEKLFF.

This chain connects TRBV7-8 to TRBJ2-2, with a possible D match to TRBD1 (5 bases). The CDR3 totals 13 residues. The germline V gene encodes CDR1 SGHVS and CDR2 FQNEAQ. V lost 2 bases to trimming and J lost 4 bases, with 5 bases between them. CDR3 sequence: CASSLRGTGELFF. The CDR3 region has the DNA TGTGCCAGCAGCTTAAGGGGCACCGGGGAGCTGTTTTTT.

The chain combines TRBV7-9 with TRBJ1-5, with D hard to call. The CDR3 is 12 amino acids. Germline CDR1 is SEHNR and CDR2 is FQNEAQ (reference sequence). V lost 7 bases and J lost 5, with 9 bases in between. The CDR3, as DNA: TGTGCCAGCACCACGTGGGATCAGCCCCAGCATTTT. Protein: CASTTWDQPQHF.

This sequence joins TRBV6-5 and TRBJ2-5; D assignment may be TRBD1 or TRBD2 (6 bases each). CDR1 MNHEY and CDR2 SVGAGI come from the germline V gene. CDR3 length equals 14 residues. V lost 7 bases, J lost 1 base, and 13 bases lay in between. The CDR3 DNA reads as TGTGCCAGCACTCCATGGGGGGCCCAAGAGACCCAGTACTTC. Amino acid sequence: CASTPWGAQETQYF.

This clone was counted a few times. The rearrangement joins TRBV15 to TRBJ2-7; D not resolved. CDR3 length equals 14 residues. The V end lost 0 bases, the J end lost 0 bases, and 6 bases lay between the germline ends. Germline loops: CDR1 LNHNV, CDR2 YYDKDF (reference sequence). CDR3 sequence reads: CATSRDKSSYEQYF. The CDR3 DNA reads as TGTGCCACCAGCAGAGATAAAAGCTCCTACGAGCAGTACTTC.